This T cell receptor (beta chain) was identified in a study of cytomegalovirus exposure and HLA in healthy donors (dated by TCRdb to about 2017). Describing the broader study: An earlier analysis of roughly 500 of the donors reported 250 to 300 Gb of sequence data and 117 million unique TCR beta sequences from about 179 million T cells. An early release covering some 640 HLA-typed donors comprised around 300 gigabases of sequencing data and approximately 85 million unique TCR sequences. The genetic ancestry cluster associated with self-reported Caucasian donors included 80% to 90% of the 398 genotyped donors. The study was designed to test whether signatures of past pathogen exposure could be identified by cataloging public T cell receptors. The T cell repertoires of 700 or so subjects were profiled by immunosequencing and related to cytomegalovirus serostatus. A separate validation cohort of roughly 130 different subjects was used in addition to the roughly 670-subject first cohort. The study combined high-throughput TCR immunosequencing, statistical association of individual TCRs with disease status, and machine learning to predict cytomegalovirus infection status. A later analysis re-analyzed previously published TCR beta repertoires from 550 to 700 donors and added high-resolution HLA genotyping to study TCR occurrence patterns. The later analysis used no new phenotypic data to find candidate immune exposures, relying instead on TCR beta sequences and their occurrence across donors. An earlier analysis of several hundred of the donors used high-throughput TCR beta sequencing to judge whether each TCR beta V gene segment behaved as functional or pseudogenic. Donor age, sex, ethnicity and CMV serostatus were collected together with the repertoire data. In a later genetic analysis, genome-wide SNP genotypes for about three fifths of the 666 donors were used, and that subset was treated as a discovery cohort. All discovery cohort repertoires had been generated on a single sequencing platform. Class I and class II HLA loci were covered by the typing at four-digit resolution. The number of donors typed differed by locus, with roughly 620-640 for A, B, C, DRB1 and DQB1, more than 500 for DQA1, approximately 570 for DPA1, and 400 to 490 for DPB1. Because of strong linkage in the cohort, roughly 5 DR-DQ haplotypes were treated as single units for association and clustering. Among some 400 genotyped donors of the cohort, an average of around 240,000 unique TCR beta nucleotide sequences were sequenced per donor, roughly 20% of them non-productive. General study outcomes and caveats: A later analysis found that TCR association rates varied across HLA loci, with DRB1 alleles showing the most associated TCRs and HLA-C alleles the fewest. The presence/absence analyses assumed that sequencing depth was roughly uniform across donors, and that assumption may not be true. In vitro tests confirmed that a few of the cytomegalovirus-associated TCR beta chains recognize cytomegalovirus antigens. Because counts were too low, fewer than 20 rarely observed V segments, including chromosome 9 orphons, were excluded from the earlier analysis of a few hundred of the donors. CMV serostatus was the only immune exposure information available for the cohort. Assigning TCR associations to individual alleles was difficult when HLA alleles, especially DR and DQ, strongly co-occurred. A further reported finding was that TCR beta sequences accurately predicted the HLA-A and HLA-B alleles for most subjects in the first cohort. Specific HLA alleles were associated with 15,000 to 20,000 TCR beta sequences at a false discovery rate of 0.05 in a later analysis. The 87-base-pair reads could not distinguish some IMGT-functional V segments, including TRBV6-2 and TRBV6-3, so those segments were excluded. A group of highly shared sequence variants was considered likely to be a technical artifact of the sequencing pipeline. The authors suggested that the approach could potentially be generalized to other disease states and immunological phenotypes. According to a later genetic analysis, donors in an Asian-associated ancestry cluster had fewer N-insertions in productive TCRs than the roughly 670-donor mean. This cohort had only TCR beta chains sequenced, and the lack of alpha or paired-chain data limited which features could be detected. Several of the top co-occurrence clusters appeared to be linked to parvovirus B19, influenza, CMV and Epstein-Barr virus, according to a later analysis. Linkage disequilibrium might explain the correlated functional status among segregating V segments, but an unknown experimental factor could not be excluded. According to a later analysis, most CMV-associated TCR beta chains appeared to be HLA-restricted, and the HLA associations seemed to be driven largely by CMV exposure. An earlier analysis of some 590 of the donors showed that most TCR beta V segments appeared in productive rearrangements either about 90% or about 30% of the time, which broadly matched IMGT annotations. While some public TCRs were present in many individuals, most TCR sequences turned up only very rarely across donors. A later analysis found that HLA-associated TCR beta chains were more clonally expanded and had lower generation probabilities than equally common non-associated chains. HLA typing was unavailable for some donors at each locus, so association tests used only the typed subset. A later genetic analysis associated a missense DCLRE1C variant with V-gene and J-gene trimming of TCR beta chains, and an independent cohort replicated the association. The classifier was reported to diagnose cytomegalovirus status with high specificity and sensitivity in both the original and validation cohorts. The study listed 150 to 200 TCR beta chains as associated with cytomegalovirus.

Sequences SGDLS (CDR1) and YYNGEE (CDR2) are obtained from the germline V gene. The CDR3, cysteine through phenylalanine, is 13 amino acids long. Only the CDR3 DNA is retained, 39 bases long and in frame from the first base. V loses 0 bases, J loses 0 bases, and the germline ends lie 3 bases apart. The cohort consisted of 666 healthy bone marrow donors. At the time of sampling, every cohort member was nominally healthy, though immune exposures that went unrecorded were likely present. The donor was CMV seropositive and was included in the group of almost 300 seropositive cohort members. A peripheral blood sample was collected from each donor, and TCR beta sequencing was performed on peripheral blood mononuclear cells. Genomic DNA was extracted from the blood cell samples with the Qiagen DNeasy Blood Extraction Kit. A few counts support this clone. It has no known antigen specificity. No much larger clone exists at a distance of one base, and base qualities are not known.

The library was built by means of the immunoSEQ multiplex PCR assay. The multiplex PCR relied on a mix of 60 forward primers for TCR Vbeta segments and 13 reverse primers for TCR Jbeta segments. A multiplex PCR assay on genomic DNA amplified the CDR3 region of rearranged TCR beta genes. The Illumina HiSeq System was used to sequence the amplified TCR beta libraries as 87-base-pair reads. The published analysis was carried out like this. Across the roughly 640 repertoires, a later analysis counted some 80 million unique TCR beta chains, roughly 11 million of which were shared by at least two donors. Raw reads were error-corrected and collapsed into unique sequences with a nearest-neighbor algorithm that merged closely related sequences to remove PCR and sequencing errors. V, D and J gene segments were assigned by aligning CDR3 sequences to IMGT reference sequences. For a sequence to be retained, at least a six-nucleotide match to both a V gene segment and a J gene segment was required. A rearrangement counted as productive if the CDR3 had no stop codons and remained in frame with V and J, and every other rearrangement counted as non-productive. CDR3 was defined according to IMGT convention as the region running from the second conserved V-encoded cysteine to the conserved J-encoded phenylalanine. Sequences without an unambiguous match to a single V gene segment were excluded from the earlier analysis of several hundred of the donors. In an earlier analysis of 587 of the donors, a V segment was called functional when productive rearrangements were above 56.7%, and segregating when the standard deviation between donors exceeded 5%. A statistical classification framework was built to diagnose cytomegalovirus status from the catalog of TCR beta chain sequences. V and J gene assignment, in a later analysis, came from comparing TCR nucleotide sequences with IMGT/GENE-DB human TR gene sequences. Using the TCRdist pipeline, a later analysis assigned CDR3 sequences along with most-parsimonious VDJ recombination scenarios. A later analysis defined each TCR beta chain by its CDR3 amino acid sequence plus V-gene family, and excluded reads lacking a unique V-gene family. In a later analysis, 550 to 650 highly shared, low-generation-probability nucleotide sequences were removed to address suspected cross-contamination and a sequencing artifact. For each public chain, a later analysis derived a clonal expansion index from normalized ranks of inferred template counts within each repertoire. In a later analysis, generation probabilities were computed using a VDJ recombination model fitted to out-of-frame rearrangements, and the results were checked against IGoR. In a later analysis, hypergeometric tests were used to score TCR-TCR, TCR-HLA and TCR-CMV co-occurrence, with a repertoire-size bias correction applied to TCR pairs. To estimate false discovery rates, a later analysis permuted the HLA or CMV assignments 20 times. In a later analysis, co-occurring TCRs were grouped with DBSCAN, and TCRdist sequence similarity was added when clustering was performed within HLA-allele-positive subsets. Repertoires with fewer than 30,000 or more than 120,000 public chains, plus five repertoires with anomalous nucleotide sharing, were excluded from co-occurrence clustering. Drawn from immuneACCESS, this table holds only the in-frame rearrangements with V and J called that TCRdb kept. Clones are partly lost; checked studies trace under half to an unresolved V gene and leave the rest unexplained. V, J and clone size were drawn from that table, and D and trimming were deduced from the DNA. For this sample the table gives roughly 190,000 clones, of which about 69% were detected only once. Of the sample, about 4.8% falls within the top ten clones.

The sequence joins TRBV9 to TRBJ1-2, with the D gene not confidently named. The sample was PBMCs. The sequence was collected from a man aged 30 to 39 in good health and CMV-seropositive. The CDR3 protein: CASSVVTNYGYTF. The sequenced DNA: TGTGCCAGCAGCGTAGTAACTAACTATGGCTACACCTTC.